A single sample is the source of the 13 T cell receptor beta chains below, sequenced in a study of blood T cells in healthy people across ages. With a J-beta primer mix and a sample-barcoded 5' primer, a second PCR ran about 7 to 12 cycles. TCRdb itself ran the 5' RACE reads through MiXCR, one entry per CDR3 protein. The repertoire has roughly 680,000 distinct CDR3 sequences, around half of them found once; the top ten carry 30% to 40%. The sample taken for sequencing was blood. Source of these receptors: a woman aged 55-70 years in good health.

The chain is built from TRBV2 and TRBJ2-5; D gene uncertain. V was cut by 1 base and J by 0 bases, with 3 bases left in between. CDR1 is SNHLY and CDR2 is FYNNEI in the germline V gene. There are 13 residues in the CDR3. For the CDR3, the DNA is TGTGCCAGCAGTGAAGTCAACCAAGAGACCCAGTACTTC. It translates to CASSEVNQETQYF.

This clonotype came up a few times. The rearrangement uses TRBV7-9 and TRBJ2-5; possibly TRBD1 for D (5 bases). CDR1 is SEHNR and CDR2 is FQNEAQ in the germline V gene (reference sequence). V lost 2 bases to trimming and J lost 3 bases, with 10 bases between them. This CDR3 is built from 14 residues. DNA for the CDR3: TGTGCCAGCAGCTTAAATCAGGGCAAAGAGACCCAGTACTTC. This codes for CASSLNQGKETQYF.

The rearrangement joins TRBV7-6 to TRBJ1-3; D is perhaps TRBD1 (5 bases). Looked up from germline, CDR1 is SGHVS and CDR2 is FNYEAQ. With 6 bases removed from V and 0 bases from J, the gap between germline ends came to 9 bases. The CDR3 totals 14 residues. CDR3 region: CASSPGTSGNTIYF. The CDR3 DNA is TGTGCCAGCAGTCCCGGGACCTCTGGAAACACCATATATTTT.

The table lists this clonotype with a few counts. CDR3 DNA: TGCAGTGCTGCGACAGGGTACTACGAGCAGTACTTC. This translates into CSAATGYYEQYF. The V and J genes are TRBV20-1 and TRBJ2-7, with 7 bases aligning to TRBD1. This CDR3 region has 12 residues. Germline CDR1 is DFQATT and CDR2 is SNEGSKA (reference sequence). The J segment lost 3 bases and the V segment lost 5 bases, leaving 4 bases of the junction unmatched.

The chain recombines TRBV15 with TRBJ1-1; tentatively, D is TRBD1 (5 bases). The V end lost 3 bases, the J end lost 5 bases, and 16 bases lay between the germline ends. This CDR3 is 15 amino acids long. Germline values: CDR1 LNHNV, CDR2 YYDKDF (reference sequence). CDR3 amino acids: CATSSTRGQWTEAFF. DNA of the CDR3: TGTGCCACCAGCAGTACGAGGGGTCAGTGGACTGAAGCTTTCTTT.

This clonotype was seen a handful of times. The rearrangement uses TRBV5-1 and TRBJ2-5; 9 nucleotides match TRBD1. This CDR3 is built from 15 residues. Germline V gives CDR1 SGHRS, CDR2 YFSETQ. J was trimmed by 11 bases and V by 6 bases; bases with no gene match: 17. The CDR3 DNA reads as TGCGCCAGCACCCCGGGACAGGGTTTGAACAATGAGCAGTACTTC. It codes for CASTPGQGLNNEQYF.

The rearrangement links TRBV9 to TRBJ2-1; possibly TRBD1 for D (6 bases). The CDR3 loop spans 16 amino acids. The V end was cut by 0 bases, the J end by 7 bases, with 17 bases between. CDR1 is SGDLS and CDR2 is YYNGEE in the germline V gene. DNA for the CDR3: TGTGCCAGCAGCGTAGCTTATCCCCCCACAGGGAATGAGCAGTTCTTC. It translates to CASSVAYPPTGNEQFF.

This clonotype was seen a handful of times. The rearrangement joins TRBV5-1 to TRBJ2-7; 9 positions match TRBD2. CDR1 is SGHRS and CDR2 is YFSETQ in the germline V gene. V gave up 4 bases and J gave up 2 bases; unmatched junction bases: 4. CDR3 length: 14 amino acids. The CDR3 DNA reads as TGCGCCAGCAGCGCCGGGACTAGCACCTACGAGCAGTACTTC. Translated: CASSAGTSTYEQYF. Full variable domain (rest looked up from reference TRBV5-1 and TRBJ2-7): KAGVTQTPRYLIKTRGQQVTLSCSPISGHRSVSWYQQTPGQGLQFLFEYFSETQRNKGNFPGRFSGRQFSNSRSEMNVSTLELGDSALYLCASSAGTSTYEQYFGPGTRLTVT.

The table lists this clonotype with a few counts. This CDR3 reads CASSLGRTGSAEAFF. In DNA, the CDR3 is TGTGCCAGCAGCTTAGGCCGGACAGGGAGCGCTGAAGCTTTCTTT. The chain links TRBV13 to TRBJ1-1, with 8 bases identical to TRBD1. CDR3 length: 15 residues. CDR1 PRHDT and CDR2 FYEKMQ come from the germline V gene (reference sequence). V shed 0 bases, J shed 6 bases, and the junction held 6 bases outside the gene matches.

The rearrangement joins TRBV2 to TRBJ1-5; D is unresolved. CDR3 length: 12 residues. The germline V gene encodes CDR1 SNHLY and CDR2 FYNNEI. V lost 3 bases and J lost 2, with 2 bases in between. The CDR3 DNA follows: TGTGCCAGCAGTGACGGCAATCAGCCCCAGCATTTT. As protein: CASSDGNQPQHF.

The chain couples TRBV2 to TRBJ2-1; 11 bases map to TRBD2. Losses at the gene ends were 6 bases for V and 3 bases for J; bases not matched to a gene: 16. Looked up from germline, CDR1 is SNHLY and CDR2 is FYNNEI. This CDR3 has 19 residues. For the CDR3, the DNA is TGTGCCAGCAGCGCCACTAGCGGGAGTAGGCGCCCCAACTACAATGAGCAGTTCTTC. Its translation is CASSATSGSRRPNYNEQFF.

This clonotype has a handful of counts. The chain recombines TRBV18 with TRBJ2-7; 7 bases map to TRBD2. V was pared by 0 bases and J by 2 bases, with 7 bases of the junction left unmatched. From germline, CDR1 is KGHSH and CDR2 LQKENI. The CDR3 loop spans 16 amino acids. CDR3 amino acids: CASSPPESGNPYEQYF. The CDR3 nucleotides are TGTGCCAGCTCACCACCGGAGAGCGGGAACCCCTACGAGCAGTACTTC. The complete variable domain, with remaining parts taken from reference TRBV18 and TRBJ2-7, reads NAGVMQNPRHLVRRRGQEARLRCSPMKGHSHVYWYRQLPEEGLKFMVYLQKENIIDESGMPKERFSAEFPKEGPSILRIQQVVRGDSAAYFCASSPPESGNPYEQYFGPGTRLTVT.

This clonotype was seen a handful of times. This chain connects TRBV27 to TRBJ2-7; D call uncertain. The ends were cut back, 6 bases at V and 3 bases at J, with 9 bases in the middle. Germline CDR1 reads MNHEY; CDR2 reads SMNVEV (reference sequence). The CDR3 covers 12 residues. The CDR3 is CASRDKSYEQYF. Written as DNA, the CDR3 is TGTGCCAGCAGAGATAAGAGCTACGAGCAGTACTTC.